Here is one TCR beta chain with its context. TCRdb re-called the 5' RACE reads with MiXCR, one entry per CDR3 protein. This table holds a few hundred thousand distinct CDR3 sequences, about 9% found once. The sample originates from a study of identical twins. With 4 bases removed from V and 3 bases from J, the gap between germline ends came to 16 bases. CDR3 length: 15 residues. Germline V lookup: CDR1 SNHLY, CDR2 FYNNEI. These data were also filed under a second study, of yellow fever vaccine responses in identical twins.

This chain links TRBV2 with TRBJ2-7, with TRBD1 as a possible D gene (6 bases). The sample consisted of CD8+ T cells sorted from blood. This TCR was recovered from a young woman in good health. The CDR3 reads CASSGSEQGNYEQYF. CDR3 in DNA: TGTGCCAGCAGTGGATCTGAACAGGGTAACTACGAGCAGTACTTC.